This TCR beta chain was retrieved from a study of metastatic and nonmetastatic thyroid tumors. Overall study: Samples came from malignant and benign thyroid patients, and repertoires were compared across blood and tumor or nodule tissue.

TCRdb reassembled clones from the PCR reads with MiXCR. The sample consists of roughly 58,000 clones, just over 4% of them appearing once. Patients were all untreated before their thyroid surgery. At least ten counts were recorded for this clone. The sequence was obtained from a female donor with papillary thyroid cancer or a benign thyroid nodule (not recorded which). Some clones in this sample may be carry-over from other donors' samples. The sample was blood.

The CDR3 spells CARHGYTF. CDR3 DNA: TGTGCCAGACATGGCTACACCTTC. The rearrangement links TRBV6-4 to TRBJ1-2; D unclear. Germline values: CDR1 MRHNA, CDR2 SNTAGT. V was trimmed by 9 bases and J by 6 bases, leaving 2 bases between them. This CDR3 has 8 amino acids.